The 27 T cell receptor beta chains reported below all come from one sample, sequenced in a study of T cell responses to AZD1222 COVID-19 vaccine. Generated by immunoSEQ multiplex PCR, the TCRdb table keeps only in-frame clones and is missing some. The data hold roughly 140,000 clones, with around nine tenths observed a single time. Material: peripheral blood, obtained 28 days after the second AZD1222 dose. These receptor sequences come from an adult who received the AZD1222 COVID-19 vaccine.

This chain uses TRBV28 with TRBJ1-4; maybe TRBD1 (6 bases). V lost 6 bases to trimming and J lost 8 bases, with 16 bases between them. Germline assignment: CDR1 MDHEN and CDR2 SYDVKM. The CDR3 extends over 14 amino acids. CDR3 sequence: CASRTQGGFEKLFF. The DNA of the CDR3 is TGTGCCAGCAGAACACAGGGAGGGTTCGAAAAACTGTTTTTT.

The chain employs TRBV10-3 and TRBJ1-2; TRBD1 might be the D (6 bases). Germline CDR1 is ENHRY and CDR2 is SYGVKD. The CDR3 contains 12 residues. The V end was cut by 8 bases, the J end by 6 bases, with 13 bases between. CDR3 coding DNA: TGTGCCATCGAGGGGGTGGATGATGGCTACACCTTC. This sequence encodes CAIEGVDDGYTF.

V gene TRBV6-1 combines with J gene TRBJ1-5, with D perhaps TRBD1 (5 bases). Germline-derived CDR1 and CDR2 are MNHNS and SASEGT. The CDR3 spans 15 residues. V was cut by 2 bases and J by 6 bases, with 14 bases left in between. Here the CDR3 reads CASSEWGVEAQPQHF. DNA for the CDR3: TGTGCCAGCAGTGAATGGGGGGTTGAGGCTCAGCCCCAGCATTTT.

The chain links TRBV7-2 to TRBJ2-3; 7 nucleotides line up with TRBD2. Looked up from germline, CDR1 is SGHTA and CDR2 is FQGNSA. V lost 5 bases, J lost 3 bases, and 14 bases stayed unmatched. This CDR3 is built from 17 residues. CDR3 region: CASSPLGLVGITDTQYF. The CDR3 coding sequence is TGTGCCAGCAGCCCCCTAGGACTAGTGGGTATAACAGATACGCAGTATTTT.

The rearrangement uses TRBV5-1 and TRBJ2-5, with TRBD2 matching 9 bases. The CDR3 totals 16 residues. Germline lookup yields CDR1 SGHRS and CDR2 YFSETQ. The trim removed 3 bases at V and 2 bases at J, leaving 8 bases unmatched. The CDR3 protein is CASSSQPSGEQETQYF. The DNA for the CDR3 is TGCGCCAGCAGCTCCCAACCTAGCGGGGAGCAAGAGACCCAGTACTTC.

The chain links TRBV7-8 to TRBJ2-1; 7 bases align to TRBD2. This CDR3 region has 15 residues. From germline, CDR1 is SGHVS and CDR2 FQNEAQ. The V gene end was trimmed by 1 base and the J gene end by 2 bases; junction bases not matched to a gene: 2. CDR3 sequence (DNA): TGTGCCAGCAGCTTAGGTCGGGGGGCCTACAATGAGCAGTTCTTC. Protein sequence: CASSLGRGAYNEQFF.

The chain combines TRBV10-3 with TRBJ2-1; 10 bases match TRBD1. Germline V CDR1 and CDR2: ENHRY, SYGVKD. The length of the CDR3 is 15 residues. J lost 1 base, V lost 4 bases, and 1 base had no gene match. CDR3 DNA: TGTGCCATCAGTGGACAGGGGGCGTCCTACAATGAGCAGTTCTTC. Translated: CAISGQGASYNEQFF.

This chain links TRBV5-4 with TRBJ1-2; D uncertain. CDR1 SGHNT and CDR2 YYREEE come from the germline V gene (reference sequence). The CDR3 sequence is 12 residues long. Trimming removed 4 bases at V and 0 bases at J, with 4 bases between. The CDR3 DNA follows: TGTGCCAGCAGCCCATCTAACTATGGCTACACCTTC. Protein: CASSPSNYGYTF.

The chain employs TRBV3-1 (or the pseudogene TRBV3-2) and TRBJ1-2; TRBD1 matches 7 bases. V gave up 4 bases and J gave up 4 bases; unmatched junction bases: 12. From germline, CDR1 is LGHDT and CDR2 YNNKEL (reference sequence). CDR3 size: 16 residues. CDR3 nucleotides: TGTGCCAGCAGCCCAGGGGACAGCTATAGATTCTATGGCTACACCTTC. It encodes CASSPGDSYRFYGYTF.

The gene calls are TRBV5-1 and TRBJ2-1; D gene uncertain. The V and J ends lost 4 bases and 7 bases respectively, with 18 bases between them. This CDR3 is 15 amino acids long. Germline V lookup: CDR1 SGHRS, CDR2 YFSETQ. This chain's CDR3 is CASSHQVNTRNEQFF. The CDR3 region has the DNA TGCGCCAGCAGCCACCAGGTAAATACCCGAAATGAGCAGTTCTTC.

V and J are TRBV11-3 and TRBJ2-1, with TRBD2 matching 7 bases. V was pared by 1 base and J by 6 bases, with 6 bases of the junction left unmatched. The CDR3 consists of 15 residues. CDR1 SGHNT and CDR2 YENEEA come from the germline V gene. The CDR3 spells CASSLGLGLTNEQFF. The CDR3 nucleotides are TGTGCCAGCAGCTTAGGTTTGGGACTAACCAATGAGCAGTTCTTC.

The chain employs TRBV7-2 and TRBJ1-2; 8 bases are a match to TRBD1. With V trimmed by 4 bases and J by 7 bases, 14 bases remained unmatched. Germline lookup yields CDR1 SGHTA and CDR2 FQGNSA. This CDR3 has 16 residues. CDR3 residues: CASSSRQGTEVGGYTF. CDR3 DNA sequence: TGTGCCAGCAGCTCCCGACAGGGGACTGAAGTCGGTGGCTACACCTTC.

Only a few counts were recorded for this clone. V usage is TRBV5-5 and J usage is TRBJ2-2; no definite D call. The CDR3 length is 16 residues. Looked up from germline, CDR1 is SGHKS and CDR2 is YYEKEE (reference sequence). The ends were cut back, 0 bases at V and 2 bases at J, with 11 bases in the middle. CDR3 protein: CASSLGELANTGELFF. CDR3 bases: TGTGCCAGCAGCTTGGGGGAACTCGCCAACACCGGGGAGCTGTTTTTT.

V is TRBV28 and J is TRBJ2-7; D may match TRBD1 or TRBD2 (5 bases each). V lost 3 bases and J 4 bases, leaving 13 bases between the germline ends. In germline, CDR1 is MDHEN, CDR2 SYDVKM. The CDR3 is made up of 14 amino acids. In DNA, the CDR3 is TGTGCCAGCAGTTTTGGGACCGAACCTTACGAGCAGTACTTC. It specifies CASSFGTEPYEQYF.

The rearrangement links TRBV9 to TRBJ2-5; D is unresolved. The CDR3 covers 12 residues. In germline, CDR1 is SGDLS, CDR2 YYNGEE. Trimming cost V 0 bases and J 9 bases, with 9 bases left between them. The CDR3 protein is CASSVGATPQYF. The CDR3 DNA reads as TGTGCCAGCAGCGTAGGAGCCACCCCCCAGTACTTC.

This sequence joins TRBV14 and TRBJ2-1; D gene uncertain. Germline values: CDR1 SGHDN, CDR2 FVKESK. Trimming cost V 6 bases and J 10 bases, with 16 bases left between them. This CDR3 is 13 amino acids long. The CDR3 region is CASRYLSTHEQFF. CDR3 sequence (DNA): TGTGCCAGCAGGTACCTGAGCACCCACGAGCAGTTCTTC.

The chain carries TRBV5-1 and TRBJ2-1; perhaps TRBD1 as D (6 bases). This CDR3 is 15 amino acids long. The germline gives CDR1 SGHRS, CDR2 YFSETQ. V lost 3 bases, J lost 0 bases, and 10 bases lay in between. This CDR3 is CASSSLDSSYNEQFF. CDR3 nucleotides: TGCGCCAGCAGCTCCCTGGACAGCTCCTACAATGAGCAGTTCTTC.

This sequence joins TRBV6-1 and TRBJ2-7; D remains unclear. The CDR3 has 12 amino acids. V was trimmed by 3 bases and J by 3 bases, leaving 6 bases between them. Germline CDR1 is MNHNS and CDR2 is SASEGT. The CDR3 reads CASSDPFYEQYF. In nucleotides, the CDR3 is TGTGCCAGCAGTGATCCTTTCTACGAGCAGTACTTC.

The J gene is TRBJ1-2, the V gene TRBV6-5; 8 bases are shared with TRBD1. V lost 6 bases and J lost 4; bases outside the gene matches: 4. CDR1 and CDR2 from the germline V gene are MNHEY and SVGAGI. CDR3 length: 13 amino acids. The CDR3 nucleotides read TGTGCCAGCAGGAGGACAGGGCTCTATGGCTACACCTTC. The encoded protein is CASRRTGLYGYTF.

The V gene is TRBV15, the J gene TRBJ2-3, with 7 bases lining up with TRBD1. The CDR3 covers 16 residues. The ends lost 9 bases at V and 0 bases at J; junction bases unmatched: 12. Germline lookup yields CDR1 LNHNV and CDR2 YYDKDF (reference sequence). CDR3 sequence: CATSTPGGASTDTQYF. The CDR3, as DNA: TGTGCCACATCTACTCCAGGGGGAGCTAGCACAGATACGCAGTATTTT.

CDR3 residues: CASRSSGAEGTQYF. In DNA, the CDR3 is TGTGCCAGCAGGTCCTCTGGGGCGGAAGGGACCCAGTACTTC. The chain couples TRBV6-6 to TRBJ2-5; D is perhaps TRBD1 (5 bases). CDR3 length: 14 amino acids. V was clipped by 6 bases and J by 7 bases, with 18 bases between them. Germline-derived CDR1 and CDR2 are MNHNY and SVGAGI (reference sequence).

The J gene is TRBJ2-2, the V gene TRBV28; D is ambiguous. CDR3 size: 13 residues. V was pared by 5 bases and J by 6 bases, with 10 bases between. Germline V gene sequence: CDR1 MDHEN, CDR2 SYDVKM. The CDR3 loop reads CASSTRIPGELFF. In DNA form, the CDR3 reads TGTGCCAGCAGTACCCGGATTCCCGGGGAGCTGTTTTTT.

V and J are TRBV2 and TRBJ2-5; 8 positions agree with TRBD1. The CDR3 is 15 amino acids. V lost 6 bases, J lost 5 bases, and 11 bases stayed unmatched. Germline CDR1 is SNHLY and CDR2 is FYNNEI. This chain's CDR3 is CASRDQGARLETQYF. As DNA, the CDR3 is TGTGCCAGCAGGGATCAGGGGGCGCGGTTGGAGACCCAGTACTTC.

The rearrangement links TRBV11-3 to TRBJ2-7; maybe TRBD1 (6 bases). The CDR3 is made up of 14 amino acids. V lost 5 bases to trimming and J lost 6 bases, with 17 bases between them. Germline values: CDR1 SGHNT, CDR2 YENEEA. The CDR3 nucleotides read TGTGCCAGCAGCCCGGGACACTCTTCCCTCGAGCAGTACTTC. It yields the protein CASSPGHSSLEQYF.

The genes are TRBV3-1 (or the pseudogene TRBV3-2) and TRBJ1-5, with D maybe TRBD1 (6 bases). V was pared by 0 bases and J by 1 base, with 10 bases between. The CDR3 is 16 amino acids. Germline lookup yields CDR1 LGHDT and CDR2 YNNKEL (reference sequence). CDR3: CASSQDGQRSNQPQHF. In DNA form, the CDR3 reads TGTGCCAGCAGCCAAGATGGACAGAGGAGCAATCAGCCCCAGCATTTT.

The rearrangement links TRBV6-4 to TRBJ1-5, with D maybe TRBD1 (5 bases). V lost 9 bases and J lost 4, with 13 bases in between. CDR1 and CDR2 (germline): MRHNA, SNTAGT. CDR3 length: 13 residues. This chain's CDR3 is CARAWQGNQPQHF. The DNA for the CDR3 is TGTGCCAGGGCCTGGCAGGGAAATCAGCCCCAGCATTTT.

The chain carries TRBV28 and TRBJ1-6; 7 bases are a match to TRBD1. V lost 7 bases, J lost 9 bases, and 9 bases stayed unmatched. The CDR3 extends over 14 amino acids. Germline V gives CDR1 MDHEN, CDR2 SYDVKM. The CDR3 nucleotides read TGTGCCAGCACCATGACAGGGATAGGTTCACCCCTCCACTTT. It encodes CASTMTGIGSPLHF.